This T cell receptor (beta chain) was recorded in a study of control samples from healthy donors and cancer patients. Clones were sequenced by immunoSEQ multiplex PCR, and TCRdb holds only the in-frame ones, with some missing. The top ten hold 7.8% of the sample, which has 95,000 to 150,000 clones, approximately 90% seen once. This clone was detected once. Germline trimming cut 7 bases from V and 3 bases from J; bases unmatched to any gene: 14. The CDR3 runs 17 residues. Germline CDR1 and CDR2: MDHEN and SYDVKM. This sequence originates from a woman younger than 35 in good health. J is TRBJ2-5 and V is TRBV28, with 10 bases fitting TRBD1. The sample comprised blood. Here the CDR3 reads CASITSRDRGVKETQYF. CDR3 nucleotides: TGTGCCAGCATAACGAGTAGGGACAGGGGCGTCAAAGAGACCCAGTACTTC.